Shown below are 3 T cell receptor beta chains from a single sample sequenced in a study of shared clonotypes between healthy human individuals. Using immunoSEQ multiplex PCR, the repertoire was profiled, and TCRdb retains in-frame clones only, with some absent. The sample holds approximately 940,000 clones, approximately 80% seen once. Material: memory CD4+ T cells sorted from blood. Subset defined: CD45RA-negative fraction. The source of these receptors is a man between 18 and 35 years old in good health.

V is TRBV21-1 and J is TRBJ2-7; TRBD2, as called in the table, went unchecked against the DNA. TRBV21-1 is labeled a pseudogene. This CDR3 comprises 17 residues. The CDR3 DNA follows: TGTGCCAGCAGCAAAGCGCTTTTCAGCGGGAGCTCCTACGAGCAGTACTTC. Protein: CASSKALFSGSSYEQYF.

The rearrangement links TRBV9 to TRBJ2-3, with D hard to call. This CDR3 has 13 amino acids. The germline CDR1 and CDR2 sequences are SGDLS and YYNGEE. V lost 0 bases to trimming and J lost 6 bases, with 8 bases between them. The CDR3 here is CASSVVLADTQYF. Here the CDR3 DNA reads TGTGCCAGCAGCGTAGTACTCGCGGATACGCAGTATTTT. Looking up the rest from reference TRBV9 and TRBJ2-3 gives the full variable domain: DSGVTQTPKHLITATGQRVTLRCSPRSGDLSVYWYQQSLDQGLQFLIQYYNGEERAKGNILERFSAQQFPDLHSELNLSSLELGDSALYFCASSVVLADTQYFGPGTRLTVL.

The J gene is TRBJ2-2, the V gene TRBV4-3; no definite D call. V was shortened by 6 bases and J by 7 bases, with 12 bases between the two germline ends. Germline V lookup: CDR1 LGHNA, CDR2 YSLEER. The CDR3 contains 13 residues. CDR3 DNA sequence: TGCGCCAGCAGGGATGCCGGCCGCGGGGAGCTGTTTTTT. Protein product: CASRDAGRGELFF.